Each of the 2 T cell receptor beta chains below was sequenced from the same sample in a study of cytomegalovirus exposure and HLA in healthy donors (dated by TCRdb to about 2017). Library construction relied on the immunoSEQ multiplex PCR assay. A mixture of 60 forward primers for TCR Vbeta segments and 13 reverse primers for TCR Jbeta segments was used in the multiplex PCR. TCRdb holds this immuneACCESS table with in-frame rearrangements only. Some clones are missing; in checked studies, unresolved V genes explain under half, and the rest has no known cause. The sample has about 200,000 clones on record. Around 1.1% of the sample rests with the top ten. Sequencing input: PBMCs. The receptors were sampled from a girl aged 2-9 years in good health and CMV-seropositive.

This chain uses TRBV27 with TRBJ2-2, with TRBD2 matching 13 bases. This CDR3 has 15 residues. Germline loops: CDR1 MNHEY, CDR2 SMNVEV (reference sequence). With 7 bases clipped from V and 6 bases from J, the junction kept 5 bases outside the gene matches. The CDR3 sequence: CASTRGLAGAGELFF. The CDR3 nucleotides read TGTGCCAGCACTCGTGGACTAGCGGGAGCCGGGGAGCTGTTTTTT.

The V call is TRBV10-3, the J call TRBJ2-7; TRBD2 is a possible D gene (6 bases). Deletions cut 3 bases from V and 4 bases from J, with 13 bases between. There are 14 residues in the CDR3. CDR1 and CDR2 from the germline V gene are ENHRY and SYGVKD. CDR3 residues: CAISDGLAKYEQYF. In nucleotides, the CDR3 is TGTGCCATCAGTGATGGGCTAGCGAAGTACGAGCAGTACTTC.